This TCR beta chain was obtained from a study of glioma-infiltrating T cells after dendritic cell vaccination. Study in general: Dendritic cell vaccination trial patients had either newly diagnosed or recurrent glioblastoma.

Regarding the study as a whole: No direct clonality-survival link was found; a diverse polyclonal response may matter.

As regards this clone: Its antigen is not known.

Noted time point: after dendritic cell vaccination, including at tumor progression/relapse. Input was roughly 2.2 ug genomic DNA, or all available if less. Amplification used 60 V beta primers and 13 J beta primers. Clones were read by immunoSEQ multiplex PCR, and TCRdb kept only the in-frame ones, dropping some. The sample contains 70,000 to 90,000 clones, over 80% of which appear only once. The specimen comprised blood, sampled after dendritic cell vaccination. This TCR derives from a human donor with glioblastoma.

CDR3 residues: CASSVTGAQPQHF. The CDR3 nucleotides read TGTGCCAGCAGCGTGACAGGGGCTCAGCCCCAGCATTTT. The V call is TRBV9, the J call TRBJ1-5; 8 nucleotides match TRBD1. This CDR3 has 13 residues. The germline gives CDR1 SGDLS, CDR2 YYNGEE. The ends lost 2 bases at V and 6 bases at J; junction bases unmatched: 1.